The clone carrying this T cell receptor (beta chain) was picked up a small number of times. No antigen is known for it. The CDR3 totals 15 residues. Germline V gives CDR1 SGHRS, CDR2 YFSETQ. Trimming stripped 2 bases from V and 0 bases from J, with 10 bases between. PBMCs, the starting material, were the source of sorted CD4+ and CD8+ T cells. The data originate from a study of CD8+ T cells in alopecia areata. Background on the study: Tofacitinib administration to treated patients was oral, at 5 to 10 mg twice daily. Tofacitinib therapy lasting 6 to 18 months was followed by 6 months off drug.

Broader study findings: Sharing of TCR sequences between patients (possibly for HLA-related reasons) was less clear than in mice.

Sequencing templates came from extracted RNA that was reverse transcribed into cDNA. Profiled with immunoSEQ multiplex PCR; TCRdb holds only in-frame clones, not every one. The data contain about 180,000 clones, about 63% of them singletons. The chain is built from TRBV5-1 and TRBJ2-3; D gene unclear. The TCR sequence derives from a human donor with alopecia areata. Specimen: CD4+ T cells sorted from blood, collected at week 0. The CDR3 loop is CASSLTWESTDTQYF. The DNA of the CDR3 is TGCGCCAGCAGCTTAACTTGGGAAAGCACAGATACGCAGTATTTT.